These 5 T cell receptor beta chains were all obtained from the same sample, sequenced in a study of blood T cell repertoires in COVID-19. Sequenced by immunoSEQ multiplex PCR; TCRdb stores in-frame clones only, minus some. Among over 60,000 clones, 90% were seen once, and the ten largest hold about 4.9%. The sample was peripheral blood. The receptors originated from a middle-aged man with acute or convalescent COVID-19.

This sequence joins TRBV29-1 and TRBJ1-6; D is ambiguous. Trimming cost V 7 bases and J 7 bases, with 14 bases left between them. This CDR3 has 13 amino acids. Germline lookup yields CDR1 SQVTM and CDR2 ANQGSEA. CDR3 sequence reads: CSAQPGENSPLHF. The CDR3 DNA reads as TGCAGCGCTCAACCGGGAGAAAATTCACCCCTCCACTTT.

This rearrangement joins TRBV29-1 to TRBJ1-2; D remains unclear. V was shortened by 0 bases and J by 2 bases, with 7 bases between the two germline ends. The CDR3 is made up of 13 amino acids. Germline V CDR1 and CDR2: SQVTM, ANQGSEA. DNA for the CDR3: TGCAGCGTTGAAGAGTCACGGAACTATGGCTACACCTTC. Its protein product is CSVEESRNYGYTF.

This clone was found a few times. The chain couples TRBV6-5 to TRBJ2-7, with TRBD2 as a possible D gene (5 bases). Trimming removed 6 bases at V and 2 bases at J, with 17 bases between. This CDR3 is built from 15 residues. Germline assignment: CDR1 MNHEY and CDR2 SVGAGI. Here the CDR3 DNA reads TGTGCCAGCAGGCCGAGCGGACTCCCGCCCTACGAGCAGTACTTC. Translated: CASRPSGLPPYEQYF.

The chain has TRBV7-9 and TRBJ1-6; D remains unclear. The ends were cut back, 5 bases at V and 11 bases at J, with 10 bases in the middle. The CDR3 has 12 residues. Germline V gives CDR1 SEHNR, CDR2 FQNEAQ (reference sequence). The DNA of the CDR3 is TGTGCCAGCAGCCCGGAGGGTACACCCCTCCACTTT. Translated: CASSPEGTPLHF. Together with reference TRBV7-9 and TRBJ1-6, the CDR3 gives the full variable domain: DTGVSQNPRHKITKRGQNVTFRCDPISEHNRLYWYRQTLGQGPEFLTYFQNEAQLEKSRLLSDRFSAERPKGSFSTLEIQRTEQGDSAMYLCASSPEGTPLHFGNGTRLTVT.

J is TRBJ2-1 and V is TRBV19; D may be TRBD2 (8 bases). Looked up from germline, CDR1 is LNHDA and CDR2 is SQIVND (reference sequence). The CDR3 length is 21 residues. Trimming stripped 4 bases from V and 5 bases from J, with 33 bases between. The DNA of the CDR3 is TGTGCCAGTAGTACTCTCCCTCATCGACAGGGTATAGGCGGGGGGAACAATGAGCAGTTCTTC. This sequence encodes CASSTLPHRQGIGGGNNEQFF.